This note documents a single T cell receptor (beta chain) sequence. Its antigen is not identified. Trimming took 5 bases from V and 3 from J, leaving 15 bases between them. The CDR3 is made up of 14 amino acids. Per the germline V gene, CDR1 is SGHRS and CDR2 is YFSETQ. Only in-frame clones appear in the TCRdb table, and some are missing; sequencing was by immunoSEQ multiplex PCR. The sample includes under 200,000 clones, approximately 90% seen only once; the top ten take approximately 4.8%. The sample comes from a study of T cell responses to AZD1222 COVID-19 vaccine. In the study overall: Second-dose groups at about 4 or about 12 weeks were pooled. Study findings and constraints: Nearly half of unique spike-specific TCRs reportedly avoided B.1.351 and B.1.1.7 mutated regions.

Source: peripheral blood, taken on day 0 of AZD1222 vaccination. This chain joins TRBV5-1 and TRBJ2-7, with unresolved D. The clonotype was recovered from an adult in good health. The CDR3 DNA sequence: TGCGCCAGCAGTTTAAGGGAAGAAAGCTACGAGCAGTACTTC. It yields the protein CASSLREESYEQYF.